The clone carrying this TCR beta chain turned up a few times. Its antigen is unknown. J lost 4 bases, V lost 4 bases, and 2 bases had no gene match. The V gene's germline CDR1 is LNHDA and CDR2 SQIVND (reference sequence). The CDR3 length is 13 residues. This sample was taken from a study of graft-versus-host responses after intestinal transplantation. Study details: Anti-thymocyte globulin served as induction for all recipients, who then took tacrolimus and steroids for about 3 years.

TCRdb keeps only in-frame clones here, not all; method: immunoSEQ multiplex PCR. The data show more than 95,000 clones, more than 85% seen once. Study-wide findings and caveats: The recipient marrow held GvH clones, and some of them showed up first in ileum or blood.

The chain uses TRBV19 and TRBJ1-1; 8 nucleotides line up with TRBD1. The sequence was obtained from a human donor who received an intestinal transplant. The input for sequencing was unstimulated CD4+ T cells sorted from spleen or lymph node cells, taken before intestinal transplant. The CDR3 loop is CASSRQGPTEAFF. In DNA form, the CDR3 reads TGTGCCAGTAGTAGACAGGGGCCCACTGAAGCTTTCTTT.